These T cell receptor beta chains were read from a single sample in a study of OX40 agonist ivuxolimab in advanced cancers. This table comes from immunoSEQ multiplex PCR, and its TCRdb copy is limited to in-frame clones, with some not included. The sample yields about 59,000 clones, approximately 80% seen once. Sequencing used CD4+ or CD8+ T cells sorted from blood, obtained in a trial of the OX40 agonist ivuxolimab. These receptors were obtained from an adult with an advanced solid tumor such as melanoma, head and neck, liver or kidney cancer. Each CDR3 is given without its conserved first and last residue.

V gene,CDR3 protein
TRBV28,ASISSPGQTYYEQY
TRBV7-3,ASSFTSGRGETQY
TRBV10-1,ASRWTGGRCQPQH
TRBV30,AWSSNYGYT
TRBV6-1,ASSELGEGNQETQY
TRBV18,ASSPVLAVSNEQF
TRBV4-1,ASSRDYEQY
TRBV4-2,ASSRGGYSNQPQH
TRBV13,ASSLKLLAGAFSTDTQY
TRBV21-1,ASSNALAGVIKY
TRBV27,ASSFTTPGLAAQETQY
TRBV2,AARRGLIYEQY
TRBV6-6,ASSLGLAQNNEQF
TRBV5-1,ASSLVPGLTTDEQF
TRBV7-2,ASRLGSGRTNTGELF
TRBV5-6,ASSPYLDLSSYNEQF
TRBV7-9,ASSLGGRHTEAF
TRBV6-6,ASEAKGESPLH
TRBV6-4,ASTVKQTGCGYT
TRBV7-3,ASSYGQGYTGELF